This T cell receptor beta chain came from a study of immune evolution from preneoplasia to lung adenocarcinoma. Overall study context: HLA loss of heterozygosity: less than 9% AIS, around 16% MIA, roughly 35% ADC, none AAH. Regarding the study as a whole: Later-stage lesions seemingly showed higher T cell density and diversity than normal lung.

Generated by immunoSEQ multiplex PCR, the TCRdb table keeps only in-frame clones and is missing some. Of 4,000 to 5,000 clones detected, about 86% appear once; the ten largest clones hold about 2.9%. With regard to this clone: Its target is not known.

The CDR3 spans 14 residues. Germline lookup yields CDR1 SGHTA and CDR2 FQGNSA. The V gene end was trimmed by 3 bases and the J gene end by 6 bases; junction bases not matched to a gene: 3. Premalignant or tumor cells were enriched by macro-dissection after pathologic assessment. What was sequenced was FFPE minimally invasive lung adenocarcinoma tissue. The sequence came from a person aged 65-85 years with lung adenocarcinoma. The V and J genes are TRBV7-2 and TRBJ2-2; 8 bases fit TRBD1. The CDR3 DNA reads TGTGCCAGCAGCTTGACAGGGGAGTCCGGGGAGCTGTTTTTT. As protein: CASSLTGESGELFF.